This T cell receptor beta chain appears in the sequencing data of a study of shared clonotypes between healthy human individuals. As for the study in general: Three CD4 naive, three CD4 memory, two CD8 naive and one CD8 memory plate were used per donor.

Study-level points and caveats: Naive subsets typically showed greater estimated richness than memory subsets. How much donors shared clonotypes was expected to be affected by sequencing depth.

V was trimmed by 5 bases and J by 4 bases, leaving 11 bases between them. CDR3 size: 13 residues. Germline V gene lookup returns CDR1 MNHEY and CDR2 SMNVEV (reference sequence). Every subset had its genomic DNA shared out evenly among several immunoSEQ plates. Profiling relied on immunoSEQ multiplex PCR, and the TCRdb table lists in-frame clones only, not all of them. The table records roughly 2,000,000 clones, about 94% of them present only once. Naive CD8 cells, CD45RO-negative and positively selected for CCR7, excluded terminally differentiated effector memory CD45RA+ cells. As to this clone: What it binds is unknown. The same CDR3 can be traced to other DNA sequences in this sample.

This clonotype originated in a man younger than 30 in good health. Some clones in this sample may be carry-over from other donors' samples. The sequencing input was naive CD8+ T cells from PBMCs. The chain links TRBV27 to TRBJ1-2; the D gene is possibly TRBD1 (6 bases). The CDR3 DNA reads TGTGCCAGCAGTCCCCGGACAGCCTATGGCTACACCTTC. This gives the protein CASSPRTAYGYTF.